Listed below are T cell receptor beta chains from one sample, sequenced in a study of shared clonotypes between healthy human individuals. Assay used: immunoSEQ multiplex PCR; TCRdb lists only in-frame clones, some missing. The sample records roughly 320,000 clones, over 75% being singletons. Sequenced: memory CD8+ T cells sorted from blood. The receptor set was obtained from a young man in good health. Each CDR3 is given with its conserved first and last residue. A D gene is named only where the DNA matches it firmly.

TRBV7-9	NA	CASSHLDNEQYF
TRBV27	NA	CASSGWGQTQYF
TRBV4-1	NA	CASSPPYFTEAFF
TRBV6-1	TRBD1	CASTYRGVSYEQYF
TRBV13	TRBD1	CASKSPALTGTGENRFF
TRBV10-3	NA	CAISESSITENYGYTF
TRBV5-6	NA	CASSFWTATDTQYF
TRBV2	TRBD1	CASSTPGTGDGYTF
TRBV13	NA	CASSLGLITGMNYGYTF
TRBV28	TRBD1	CASSPGQGSYEQYF
TRBV7-9	NA	CASSSTTTDTQYF
TRBV5-1	NA	CASRARGVEQYF
TRBV5-1	TRBD1	CASSLRGQGVGYEQYF
TRBV5-6	NA	CASSDAGAFSSYGYTF
TRBV5-1	NA	CASSFDRNYNEQFF
TRBV7-2	NA	CATHEGVGTGELFF
TRBV6-1	TRBD2	CASSWREQTDTQYF
TRBV9	NA	CASSVGGLKTEAFF
TRBV6-1	NA	CASSEIGRRYEQYF
TRBV4-1	TRBD2	CASSQGLAGGIWDTDTQYF
TRBV7-9	NA	CASSETTGKQETQYF
TRBV6-5	NA	CATRHDPEKLFF
TRBV5-4	NA	CASSLAADLRDTQYF